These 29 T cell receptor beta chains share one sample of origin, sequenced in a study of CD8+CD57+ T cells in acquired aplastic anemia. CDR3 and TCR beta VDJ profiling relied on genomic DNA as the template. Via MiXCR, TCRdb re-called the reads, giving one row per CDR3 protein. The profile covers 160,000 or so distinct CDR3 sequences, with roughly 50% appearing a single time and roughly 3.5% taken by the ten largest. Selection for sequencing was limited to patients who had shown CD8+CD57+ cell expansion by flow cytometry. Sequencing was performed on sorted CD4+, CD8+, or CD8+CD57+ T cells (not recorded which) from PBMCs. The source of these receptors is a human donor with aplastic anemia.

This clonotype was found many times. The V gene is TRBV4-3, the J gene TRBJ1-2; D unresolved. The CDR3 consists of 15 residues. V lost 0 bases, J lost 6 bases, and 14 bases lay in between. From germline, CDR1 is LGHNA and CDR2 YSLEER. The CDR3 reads CASSQDVRAGDGYTF. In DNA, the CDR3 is TGCGCCAGCAGCCAAGATGTACGGGCAGGTGATGGCTACACCTTC.

The CDR3: CSVGGDGRAFF. CDR3 DNA: TGCAGCGTTGGAGGGGATGGGCGAGCTTTCTTT. The chain carries TRBV29-1 and TRBJ1-1; D might be TRBD1 (5 bases). V was pared by 4 bases and J by 10 bases, with 13 bases between. The CDR3 runs to 11 residues. The germline V gene encodes CDR1 SQVTM and CDR2 ANQGSEA.

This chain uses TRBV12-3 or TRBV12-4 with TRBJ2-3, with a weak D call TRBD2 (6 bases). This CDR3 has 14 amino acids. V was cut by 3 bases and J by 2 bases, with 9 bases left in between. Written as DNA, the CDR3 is TGTGCCAGCAGTTTGGGGGGAACCACAGATACGCAGTATTTT. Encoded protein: CASSLGGTTDTQYF.

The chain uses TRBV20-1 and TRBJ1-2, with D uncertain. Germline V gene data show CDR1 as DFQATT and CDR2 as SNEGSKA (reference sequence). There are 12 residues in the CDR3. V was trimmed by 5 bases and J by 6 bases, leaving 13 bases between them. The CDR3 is CSAVPGRHGYTF. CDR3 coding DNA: TGCAGTGCTGTTCCCGGAAGGCATGGCTACACCTTC.

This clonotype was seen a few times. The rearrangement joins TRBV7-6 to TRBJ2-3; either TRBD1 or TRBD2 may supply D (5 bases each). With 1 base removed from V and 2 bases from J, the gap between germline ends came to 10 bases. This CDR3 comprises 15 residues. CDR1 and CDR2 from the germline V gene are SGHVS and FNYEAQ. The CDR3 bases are TGTGCCAGCAGCTTAGGGGACGTGGTCACAGATACGCAGTATTTT. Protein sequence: CASSLGDVVTDTQYF.

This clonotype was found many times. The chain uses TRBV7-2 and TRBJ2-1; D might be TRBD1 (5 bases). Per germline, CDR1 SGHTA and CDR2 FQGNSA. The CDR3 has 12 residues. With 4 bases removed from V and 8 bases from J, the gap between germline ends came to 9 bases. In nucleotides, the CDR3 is TGTGCCAGCAGCTACCAGGGTGATGAGCAGTTCTTC. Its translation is CASSYQGDEQFF.

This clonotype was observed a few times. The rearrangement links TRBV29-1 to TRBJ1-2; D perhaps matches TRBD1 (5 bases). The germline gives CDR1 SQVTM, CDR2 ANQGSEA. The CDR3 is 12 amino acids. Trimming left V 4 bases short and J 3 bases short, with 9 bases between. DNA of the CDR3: TGCAGCGTTGTAGCACAGGACTATGGCTACACCTTC. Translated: CSVVAQDYGYTF.

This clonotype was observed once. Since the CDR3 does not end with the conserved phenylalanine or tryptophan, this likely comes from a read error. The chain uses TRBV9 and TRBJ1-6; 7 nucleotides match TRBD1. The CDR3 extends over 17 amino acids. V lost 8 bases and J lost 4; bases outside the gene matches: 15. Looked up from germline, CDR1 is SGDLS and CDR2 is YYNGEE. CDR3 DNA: TGTGCCAGTAGTATGAGTCGGGACAGCGCGTATAATTCACCCCTCCACGTT. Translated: CASSMSRDSAYNSPLHV.

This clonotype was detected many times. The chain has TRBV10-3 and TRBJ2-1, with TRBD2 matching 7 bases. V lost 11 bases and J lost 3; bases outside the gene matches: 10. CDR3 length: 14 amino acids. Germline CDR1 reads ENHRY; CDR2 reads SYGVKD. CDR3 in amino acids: CAATRGGVYNEQFF. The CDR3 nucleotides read TGTGCCGCGACGCGGGGAGGGGTCTACAATGAGCAGTTCTTC.

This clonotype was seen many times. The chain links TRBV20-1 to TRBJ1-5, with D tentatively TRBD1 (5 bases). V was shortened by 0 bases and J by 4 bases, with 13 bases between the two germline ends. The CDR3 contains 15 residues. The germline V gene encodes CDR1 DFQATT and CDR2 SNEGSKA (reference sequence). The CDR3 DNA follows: TGCAGTGCTAGAGATGTGCGACAGACAAATCAGCCCCAGCATTTT. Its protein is CSARDVRQTNQPQHF.

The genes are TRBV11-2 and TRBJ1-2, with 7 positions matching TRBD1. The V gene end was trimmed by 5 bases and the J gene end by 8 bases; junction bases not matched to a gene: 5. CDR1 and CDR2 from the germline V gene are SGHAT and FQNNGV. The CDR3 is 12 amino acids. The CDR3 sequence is CASSGQGEGYTF. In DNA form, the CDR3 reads TGTGCCAGCAGCGGGCAGGGGGAGGGCTACACCTTC.

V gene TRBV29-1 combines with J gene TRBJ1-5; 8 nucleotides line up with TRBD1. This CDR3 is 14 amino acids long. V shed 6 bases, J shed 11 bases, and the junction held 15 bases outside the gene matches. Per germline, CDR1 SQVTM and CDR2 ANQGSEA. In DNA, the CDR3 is TGCAGCGTGAAAAATGGACAGGGCGGAGAGACCCAGCATTTT. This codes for CSVKNGQGGETQHF.

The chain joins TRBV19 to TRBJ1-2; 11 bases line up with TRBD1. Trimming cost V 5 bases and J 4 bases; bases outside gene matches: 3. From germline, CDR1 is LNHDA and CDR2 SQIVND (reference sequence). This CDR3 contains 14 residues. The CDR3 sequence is CASSWGQGVYGYTF. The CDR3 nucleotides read TGTGCCAGTAGTTGGGGACAGGGGGTCTATGGCTACACCTTC.

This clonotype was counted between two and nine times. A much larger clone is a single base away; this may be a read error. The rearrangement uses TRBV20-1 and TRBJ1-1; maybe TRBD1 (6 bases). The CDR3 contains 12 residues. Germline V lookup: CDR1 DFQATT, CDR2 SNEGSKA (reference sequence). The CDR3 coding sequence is TGCGGTGCTTCGGAAGGGGGAACTGAAGCTTTCTTT. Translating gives CGASEGGTEAFF.

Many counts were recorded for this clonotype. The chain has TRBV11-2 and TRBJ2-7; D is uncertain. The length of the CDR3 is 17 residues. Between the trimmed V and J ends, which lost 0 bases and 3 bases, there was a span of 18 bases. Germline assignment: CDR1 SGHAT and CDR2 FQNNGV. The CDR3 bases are TGTGCCAGCAGCTTAGATGCTCCTCTGGTACAGCGCTACGAGCAGTACGTC. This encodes CASSLDAPLVQRYEQYV.

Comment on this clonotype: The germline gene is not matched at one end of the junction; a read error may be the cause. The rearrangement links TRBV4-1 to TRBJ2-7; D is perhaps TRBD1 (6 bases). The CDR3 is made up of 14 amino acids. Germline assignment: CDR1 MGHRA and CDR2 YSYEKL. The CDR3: CASSPPRGSYEQYF. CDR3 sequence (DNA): TGTGCCAGCAGCCCCCCCAGGGGCTCCTACGAGCAGTACTTC.

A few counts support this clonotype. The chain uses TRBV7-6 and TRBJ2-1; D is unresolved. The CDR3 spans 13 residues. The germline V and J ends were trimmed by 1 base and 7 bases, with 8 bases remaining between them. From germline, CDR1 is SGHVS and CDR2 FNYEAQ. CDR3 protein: CASSLGALNEQFF. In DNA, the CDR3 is TGTGCCAGCAGCTTAGGGGCACTGAATGAGCAGTTCTTC.

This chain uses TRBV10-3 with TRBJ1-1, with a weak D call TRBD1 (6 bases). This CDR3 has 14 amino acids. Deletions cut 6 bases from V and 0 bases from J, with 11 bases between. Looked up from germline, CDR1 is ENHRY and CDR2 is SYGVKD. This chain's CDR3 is CAIRQGGMNTEAFF. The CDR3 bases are TGTGCCATCAGACAGGGAGGGATGAACACTGAAGCTTTCTTT.

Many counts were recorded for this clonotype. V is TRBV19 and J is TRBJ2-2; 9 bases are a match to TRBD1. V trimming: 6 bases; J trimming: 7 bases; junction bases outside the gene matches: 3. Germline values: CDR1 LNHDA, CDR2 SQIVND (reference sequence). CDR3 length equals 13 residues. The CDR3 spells CASRGTGRGELFF. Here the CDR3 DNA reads TGTGCCAGTAGGGGGACAGGGCGCGGGGAGCTGTTTTTT. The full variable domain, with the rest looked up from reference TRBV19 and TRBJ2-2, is DGGITQSPKYLFRKEGQNVTLSCEQNLNHDAMYWYRQDPGQGLRLIYYSQIVNDFQKGDIAEGYSVSREKKESFPLTVTSAQKNPTAFYLCASRGTGRGELFFGEGSRLTVL.

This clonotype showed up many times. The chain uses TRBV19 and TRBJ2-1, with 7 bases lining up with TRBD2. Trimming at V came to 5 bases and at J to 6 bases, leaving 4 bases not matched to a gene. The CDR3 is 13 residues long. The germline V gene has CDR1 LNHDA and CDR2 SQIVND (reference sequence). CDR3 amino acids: CASSGGRTNEQFF. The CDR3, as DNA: TGTGCCAGTAGTGGCGGGAGAACCAATGAGCAGTTCTTC.

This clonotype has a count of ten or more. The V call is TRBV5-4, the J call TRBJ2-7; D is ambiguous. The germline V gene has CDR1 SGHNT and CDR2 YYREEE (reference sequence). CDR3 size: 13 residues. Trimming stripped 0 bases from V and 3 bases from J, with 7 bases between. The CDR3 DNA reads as TGTGCCAGCAGCTTGGGGTCCGACTACGAGCAGTACGTC. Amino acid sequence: CASSLGSDYEQYV.

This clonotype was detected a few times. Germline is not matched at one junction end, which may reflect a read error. The DNA of the CDR3 is TGTGCCAGCAGCCAAAGCGCGGGGACCTCCTACAATGAGCAGTTCTTT. The encoded protein is CASSQSAGTSYNEQFF. The chain uses TRBV4-2 and TRBJ2-1, with D possibly TRBD2 on 6 matching bases. This CDR3 is 16 amino acids long. Germline CDR1 reads LGHNA; CDR2 reads YNFKEQ.

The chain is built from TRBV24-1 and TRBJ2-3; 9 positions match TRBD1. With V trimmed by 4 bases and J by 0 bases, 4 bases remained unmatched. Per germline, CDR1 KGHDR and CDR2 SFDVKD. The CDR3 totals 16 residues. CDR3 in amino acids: CATSETGTGSTDTQYF. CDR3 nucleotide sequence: TGTGCCACCAGTGAAACCGGGACAGGGAGCACAGATACGCAGTATTTT.

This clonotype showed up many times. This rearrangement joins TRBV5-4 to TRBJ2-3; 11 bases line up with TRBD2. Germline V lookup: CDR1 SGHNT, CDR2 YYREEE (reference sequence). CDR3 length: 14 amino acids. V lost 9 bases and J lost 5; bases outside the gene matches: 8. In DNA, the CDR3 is TGTGCCATCAATAGCGGGGGGGCTGGAGATACGCAGTATTTT. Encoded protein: CAINSGGAGDTQYF.

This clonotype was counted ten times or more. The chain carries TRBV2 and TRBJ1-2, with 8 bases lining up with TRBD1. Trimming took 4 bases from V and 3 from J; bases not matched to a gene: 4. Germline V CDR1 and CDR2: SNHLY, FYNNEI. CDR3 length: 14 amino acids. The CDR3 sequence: CASSADRVDYGYTF. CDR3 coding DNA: TGTGCCAGCAGTGCGGACAGGGTGGACTATGGCTACACCTTC.

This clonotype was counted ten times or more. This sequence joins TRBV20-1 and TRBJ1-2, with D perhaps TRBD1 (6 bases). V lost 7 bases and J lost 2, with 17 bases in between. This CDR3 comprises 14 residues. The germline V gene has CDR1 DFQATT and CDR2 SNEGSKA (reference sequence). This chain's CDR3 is CSGAVPGHNYGYTF. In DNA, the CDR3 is TGCAGTGGGGCTGTACCGGGACACAACTATGGCTACACCTTC.

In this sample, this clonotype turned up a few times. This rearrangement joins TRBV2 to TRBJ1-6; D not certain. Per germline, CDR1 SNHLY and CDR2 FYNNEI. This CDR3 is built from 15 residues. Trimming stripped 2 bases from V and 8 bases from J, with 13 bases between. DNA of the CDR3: TGTGCCAGCAGTGAACTGGGCGTGAGGGATTCACCCCTCCACTTT. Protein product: CASSELGVRDSPLHF. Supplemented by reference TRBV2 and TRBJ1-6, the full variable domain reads EPEVTQTPSHQVTQMGQEVILRCVPISNHLYFYWYRQILGQKVEFLVSFYNNEISEKSEIFDDQFSVERPDGSNFTLKIRSTKLEDSAMYFCASSELGVRDSPLHFGNGTRLTVT.

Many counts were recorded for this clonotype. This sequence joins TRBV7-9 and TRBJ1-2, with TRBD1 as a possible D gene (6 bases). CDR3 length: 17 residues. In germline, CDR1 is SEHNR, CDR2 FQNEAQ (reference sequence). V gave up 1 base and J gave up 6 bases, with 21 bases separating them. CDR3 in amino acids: CASSLVTLGTPKNGYTF. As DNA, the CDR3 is TGTGCCAGCAGCTTAGTTACCCTCGGGACACCCAAGAATGGCTACACCTTC.

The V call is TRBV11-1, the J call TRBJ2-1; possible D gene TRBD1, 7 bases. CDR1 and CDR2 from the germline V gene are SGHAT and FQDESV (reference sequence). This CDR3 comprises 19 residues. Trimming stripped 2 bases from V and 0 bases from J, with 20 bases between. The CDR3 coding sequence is TGTGCCAGCAGCTTATCAGGGGGAGGAGGGGGTAGCTCCTACAATGAGCAGTTCTTC. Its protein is CASSLSGGGGGSSYNEQFF.